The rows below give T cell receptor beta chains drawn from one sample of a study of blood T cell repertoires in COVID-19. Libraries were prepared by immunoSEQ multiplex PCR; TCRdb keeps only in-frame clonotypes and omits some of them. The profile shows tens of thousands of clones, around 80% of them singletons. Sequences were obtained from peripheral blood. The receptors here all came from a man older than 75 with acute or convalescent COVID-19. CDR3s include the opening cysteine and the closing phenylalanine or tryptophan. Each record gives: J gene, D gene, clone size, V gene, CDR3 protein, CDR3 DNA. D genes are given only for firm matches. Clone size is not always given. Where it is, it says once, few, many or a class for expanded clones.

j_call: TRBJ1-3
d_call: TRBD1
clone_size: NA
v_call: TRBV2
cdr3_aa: CASSVPGTGGNTIYF
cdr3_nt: TGTGCCAGCAGTGTTCCGGGGACAGGAGGAAACACCATATATTTT

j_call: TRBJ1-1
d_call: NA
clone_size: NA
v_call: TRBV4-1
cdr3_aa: CASSQAGSGNTEAFF
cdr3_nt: TGCGCCAGCAGCCAAGCTGGCAGCGGGAACACTGAAGCTTTCTTT

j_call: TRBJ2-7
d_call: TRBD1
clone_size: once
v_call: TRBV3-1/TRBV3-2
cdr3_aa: CASSPSDRDSYEQYF
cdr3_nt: TGTGCCAGCAGCCCGTCTGACAGGGACTCCTACGAGCAGTACTTC

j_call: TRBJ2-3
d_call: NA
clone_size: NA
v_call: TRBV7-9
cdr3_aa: CASERGTDTQYF
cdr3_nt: TGTGCCAGTGAGAGGGGGACAGATACGCAGTATTTT

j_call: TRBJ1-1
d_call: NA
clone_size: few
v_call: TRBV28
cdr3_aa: CASSSPQGPTEAFF
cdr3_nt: TGTGCCAGCAGTAGCCCGCAGGGGCCAACTGAAGCTTTCTTT

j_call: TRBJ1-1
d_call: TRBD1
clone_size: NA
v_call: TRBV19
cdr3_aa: CASSPGTGGMNTEAFF
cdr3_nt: TGTGCCAGTAGTCCGGGGACAGGGGGGATGAACACTGAAGCTTTCTTT

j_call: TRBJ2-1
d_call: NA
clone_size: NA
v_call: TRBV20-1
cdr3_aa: CSASMASSYNEQFF
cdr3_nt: TGCAGTGCTAGTATGGCAAGCTCCTACAATGAGCAGTTCTTC

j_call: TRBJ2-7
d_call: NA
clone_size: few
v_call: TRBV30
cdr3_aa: CAWQGSGYEQYF
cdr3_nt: TGTGCCTGGCAGGGCTCTGGCTACGAGCAGTACTTC

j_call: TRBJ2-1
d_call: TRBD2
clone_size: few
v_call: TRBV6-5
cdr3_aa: CASRGLAGGYNEQFF
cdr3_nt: TGTGCCAGCAGGGGACTAGCGGGGGGATACAATGAGCAGTTCTTC

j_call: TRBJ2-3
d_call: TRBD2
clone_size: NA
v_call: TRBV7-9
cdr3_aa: CASSLTSGRLADTQYF
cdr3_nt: TGTGCCAGCAGCTTAACTAGCGGGAGACTCGCAGATACGCAGTATTTT

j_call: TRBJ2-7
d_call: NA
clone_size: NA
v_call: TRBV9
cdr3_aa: CASSASSYEQYF
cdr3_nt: TGTGCCAGCAGCGCCAGCTCCTACGAGCAGTACTTC

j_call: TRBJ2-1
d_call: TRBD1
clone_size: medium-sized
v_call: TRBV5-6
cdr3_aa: CASSFPGQGDNEQFF
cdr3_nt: TGTGCCAGCAGCTTCCCGGGACAGGGCGACAATGAGCAGTTCTTC

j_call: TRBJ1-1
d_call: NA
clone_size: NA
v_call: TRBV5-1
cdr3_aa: CASSLGHVLNTEAFF
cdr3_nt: TGCGCCAGCAGCTTGGGGCACGTCCTGAACACTGAAGCTTTCTTT

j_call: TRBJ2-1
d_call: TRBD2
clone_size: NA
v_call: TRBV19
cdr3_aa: CASRPYGTSIDEQFF
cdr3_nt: TGTGCCAGTAGGCCATACGGGACTAGCATCGATGAGCAGTTCTTC

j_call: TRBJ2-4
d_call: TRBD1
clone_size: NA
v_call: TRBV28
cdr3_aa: CASSPGTGYIQYF
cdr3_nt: TGTGCCAGCAGTCCGGGGACAGGGTACATTCAGTACTTC

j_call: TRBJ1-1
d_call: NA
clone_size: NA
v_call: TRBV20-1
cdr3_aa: CTPHTPGEAFF
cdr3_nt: TGCACCCCGCACACCCCTGGCGAAGCTTTCTTT

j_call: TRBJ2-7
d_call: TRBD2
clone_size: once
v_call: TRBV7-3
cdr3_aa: CASSPTSGSAGEQYF
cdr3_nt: TGTGCCAGCAGCCCCACTAGCGGTTCAGCGGGAGAGCAGTACTTC

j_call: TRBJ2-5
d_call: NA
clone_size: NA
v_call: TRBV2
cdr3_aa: CASRGEVETQYF
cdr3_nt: TGTGCCAGCAGGGGGGAGGTGGAGACCCAGTACTTC

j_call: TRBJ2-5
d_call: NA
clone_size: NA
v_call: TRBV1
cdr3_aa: CTRPSVAGEETQYF
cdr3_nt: TGCACCCGCCCGAGCGTAGCGGGAGAAGAGACCCAGTACTTC

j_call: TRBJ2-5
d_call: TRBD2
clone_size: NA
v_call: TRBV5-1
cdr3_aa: CASSTGGGTETQYF
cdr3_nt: TGCGCCAGCAGCACGGGCGGGGGGACGGAGACCCAGTACTTC

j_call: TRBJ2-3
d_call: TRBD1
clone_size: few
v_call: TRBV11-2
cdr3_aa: CASSYLTGGITDTQYF
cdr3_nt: TGTGCCAGCAGCTACCTGACAGGGGGGATCACAGATACGCAGTATTTT

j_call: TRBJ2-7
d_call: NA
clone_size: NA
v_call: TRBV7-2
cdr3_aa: CASSLASGLNLGEQYF
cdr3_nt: TGTGCCAGCAGCTTAGCGTCGGGACTCAACCTCGGCGAGCAGTACTTC